This T cell receptor beta chain derives from a study of T cells in Graves' hyperthyroidism and ophthalmopathy. Whole-study results and caveats: By a 13 V-J model, ophthalmopathy was set apart from stable hyperthyroidism.

The study left out patients who had uncontrolled infection, other autoimmune disease, pregnancy or lactation. The diagnoses drew upon clinical symptoms, serum thyroxine and TRAb, thyroid ultrasound and orbital computed tomography. Fresh peripheral blood, about 10 ml of it, supplied the PBMCs. TCR beta CDR3 regions were amplified from RNA. With the HTBI primer set, the TCR CDR3 went through a first round of RT-PCR. Via MiXCR, TCRdb re-called the multiplex PCR reads, giving one row per CDR3 protein. In the table there are some 400,000 distinct CDR3 sequences, 15% to 20% of which are singletons. Germline CDR1 is LGHDT and CDR2 is YNNKEL (reference sequence). CDR3 length equals 13 residues. Between the trimmed V and J ends, which lost 3 bases and 1 base, there was a span of 6 bases. This clonotype was recorded many times. Its antigen is not identified.

The chain is built from TRBV3-1 and TRBJ1-1, with unresolved D. This receptor was taken from a young woman with Graves' hyperthyroidism. The sequenced material came from blood. The CDR3 loop reads CASSHLENTEAFF. The CDR3 DNA reads as TGTGCCAGCAGCCATCTTGAGAACACTGAAGCTTTCTTT.